The 5 T cell receptor beta chains given below trace back to one sample, sequenced in a study of cytomegalovirus exposure and HLA in healthy donors. PCR primers comprised 60 Vbeta and 13 Jbeta primers. The repertoire was sequenced with immunoSEQ multiplex PCR; TCRdb's copy has only in-frame clones and lacks some. The sample includes 150,000 or so clones, about three quarters of them seen just once. The sample was PBMCs. The receptor source for this set is a male donor in good health and CMV-seronegative.

In this sample, this clone turned up a few times. The V and J genes are TRBV6-5 and TRBJ1-1; 10 bases fit TRBD1. CDR3 size: 13 residues. CDR1 and CDR2 from the germline V gene are MNHEY and SVGAGI. The trim removed 6 bases at V and 7 bases at J, leaving 5 bases unmatched. This CDR3 reads CASRTGGQGEAFF. The CDR3 nucleotides are TGTGCCAGCAGGACAGGGGGCCAGGGTGAAGCTTTCTTT.

This sequence joins TRBV7-2 and TRBJ2-5; D gene ambiguous. Germline assignment: CDR1 SGHTA and CDR2 FQGNSA. V dropped 2 bases and J dropped 5 bases, with 3 bases sitting between them. The CDR3 runs 11 residues. CDR3 coding DNA: TGTGCCAGCAGCTTATCGGAGACCCAGTACTTC. This sequence encodes CASSLSETQYF.

The V and J genes are TRBV7-2 and TRBJ1-6; D may be TRBD1 (5 bases). The CDR3 has 15 amino acids. Germline V gives CDR1 SGHTA, CDR2 FQGNSA. Trimming shortened V by 1 base and J by 7 bases, and 11 bases separated the two germline ends. CDR3 in DNA: TGTGCCAGCAGCTTAGATAGGGGAAAGAATTCACCCCTCCACTTT. Protein sequence: CASSLDRGKNSPLHF.

The chain uses TRBV15 and TRBJ1-3, with D perhaps TRBD1 (5 bases). From germline, CDR1 is LNHNV and CDR2 YYDKDF (reference sequence). The CDR3 is 16 amino acids. V was cut by 0 bases and J by 4 bases, with 13 bases left in between. The CDR3 protein is CATSRDGQGDGNTIYF. In DNA, the CDR3 is TGTGCCACCAGCAGAGATGGGCAGGGTGACGGAAACACCATATATTTT.

In its sample, this clone was seen a few times. The chain recombines TRBV30 with TRBJ1-3; D possibly corresponds to TRBD1 (6 bases). Trimming left V 4 bases short and J 4 bases short, with 20 bases between. Germline V CDR1 and CDR2: GTSNPN, SVGIG (reference sequence). CDR3 length: 16 amino acids. CDR3 region: CAWIMYEGGPGNTIYF. In DNA, the CDR3 is TGTGCCTGGATCATGTACGAGGGGGGGCCCGGAAACACCATATATTTT.